Listed here are 24 T cell receptor beta chains from one sample, sequenced in a study of vaccination and CD4 T cells after COVID-19. Treatment indicated: roughly 11-day PBMC culture with coronavirus spike peptide pools or control peptides (ViraFEST assay). Oncomine TCR Beta short-read sequencing was applied to DNA from cultured CD4+ T cells. Each CDR3 protein gets one entry after TCRdb re-called the PCR reads with MiXCR. The sample consists of about 19,000 distinct CDR3 sequences, just over 60% of them appearing once. These TCRs' antigens remain unknown. The specimen sequenced was CD4+ T cells from blood, cultured in vitro. The receptors shown here come from a human donor who had recovered from COVID-19.

J is TRBJ2-5 and V is TRBV5-4; no clear D gene. Looked up from germline, CDR1 is SGHNT and CDR2 is YYREEE (reference sequence). The CDR3 runs to 16 residues. The V and J ends lost 4 bases and 1 base respectively, with 17 bases between them. In DNA, the CDR3 is TGTGCCAGCAGCCTCCCGGGCCCGTCGGGCCAAGAGACCCAGTACTTC. This encodes CASSLPGPSGQETQYF.

The chain uses TRBV6-5 and TRBJ2-3; TRBD2 matches at 12 bases. Per the germline V gene, CDR1 is MNHEY and CDR2 is SVGAGI. This CDR3 is 16 amino acids long. Trimming removed 0 bases from V and 4 bases from J; junction bases left unmatched: 2. The CDR3 region is CASSYSTSGGPDTQYF. In DNA, the CDR3 is TGTGCCAGCAGTTACTCGACTAGCGGGGGTCCAGATACGCAGTATTTT.

This clonotype has just a few counts. The CDR3 region is CASSSDRGRTEAFF. In nucleotides, the CDR3 is TGTGCCAGCAGTTCAGACAGGGGGAGGACTGAAGCTTTCTTT. The chain recombines TRBV2 with TRBJ1-1, with 9 bases fitting TRBD1. V dropped 5 bases and J dropped 5; count of bases not matched to a gene: 6. The CDR3 totals 14 residues. Germline-derived CDR1 and CDR2 are SNHLY and FYNNEI.

The chain uses TRBV5-1 and TRBJ1-2; D might be TRBD1 (6 bases). CDR1 is SGHRS, CDR2 YFSETQ, per germline. The CDR3 totals 15 residues. Trimming took 3 bases from V and 6 from J, leaving 18 bases between them. DNA of the CDR3: TGCGCCAGCAGCTCGTTACGGGACACCTCGGATGGCTACACCTTC. Translating gives CASSSLRDTSDGYTF.

CDR3 in amino acids: CAWTKGRDTEAFF. DNA for the CDR3: TGTGCCTGGACCAAGGGGAGGGACACTGAAGCTTTCTTT. The chain recombines TRBV30 with TRBJ1-1; tentatively, D is TRBD1 (5 bases). The CDR3 runs 13 residues. Germline CDR1 is GTSNPN and CDR2 is SVGIG (reference sequence). The germline V and J ends were trimmed by 4 bases and 3 bases, with 12 bases remaining between them.

V and J are TRBV6-1 and TRBJ2-1; TRBD2 matches at 8 bases. V was pared by 4 bases and J by 0 bases, with 2 bases of the junction left unmatched. The CDR3 sequence is 15 residues long. In germline, CDR1 is MNHNS, CDR2 SASEGT. CDR3 sequence (DNA): TGTGCCAGCAGTGCGAGCGGGAGCTCCTACAATGAGCAGTTCTTC. Encoded protein: CASSASGSSYNEQFF.

This clonotype is a singleton in its sample. The rearrangement joins TRBV5-5 to TRBJ1-6; D ambiguous. Trimming removed 5 bases from V and 0 bases from J, with 9 bases in between. CDR1 is SGHKS, CDR2 YYEKEE, per germline (reference sequence). The CDR3 has 15 amino acids. Here the CDR3 DNA reads TGTGCCAGCAGGCCTTCGGGCTCCTATAATTCACCCCTCCACTTT. Translated, it gives CASRPSGSYNSPLHF. Based on the CDR3 plus reference TRBV5-5 and TRBJ1-6, the full variable domain is DAGVTQSPTHLIKTRGQQVTLRCSPISGHKSVSWYQQVLGQGPQFIFQYYEKEERGRGNFPDRFSARQFPNYSSELNVNALLLGDSALYLCASRPSGSYNSPLHFGNGTRLTVT.

This chain joins TRBV2 and TRBJ1-6, with 7 bases aligning to TRBD1. The CDR3 sequence is 14 residues long. J gave up 10 bases and V 3 bases, and 6 bases lay outside the gene matches. The germline gives CDR1 SNHLY, CDR2 FYNNEI. CDR3 sequence reads: CASSDSTGRSPLHF. The CDR3 DNA reads as TGTGCCAGCAGTGATTCGACAGGGAGATCACCCCTCCACTTT.

The chain links TRBV19 to TRBJ1-2; maybe TRBD1 (5 bases). V dropped 3 bases and J dropped 4 bases, with 15 bases sitting between them. The CDR3 is made up of 15 amino acids. Germline values: CDR1 LNHDA, CDR2 SQIVND (reference sequence). The CDR3 loop is CASSIWTKPSYGYTF. As DNA, the CDR3 is TGTGCCAGTAGTATTTGGACAAAGCCCTCCTATGGCTACACCTTC.

The J gene is TRBJ2-1, the V gene TRBV19; D uncertain. This CDR3 region has 13 residues. V shed 5 bases and J shed 4 bases, with 9 bases lying between them. Germline CDR1 and CDR2: LNHDA and SQIVND (reference sequence). The CDR3 region is CASSGHGYNEQFF. The CDR3 coding sequence is TGTGCCAGTAGTGGCCATGGGTACAATGAGCAGTTCTTC.

The chain carries TRBV4-3 and TRBJ2-1; 7 bases fit TRBD2. The CDR3 loop spans 16 amino acids. J lost 10 bases, V lost 0 bases, and 12 bases had no gene match. The germline CDR1 and CDR2 sequences are LGHNA and YSLEER. The DNA of the CDR3 is TGCGCCAGCAGCCAAGATCTAGCGGCCCCTACAATCGAGCAGTTCTTC. Translation: CASSQDLAAPTIEQFF.

This sequence joins TRBV28 and TRBJ1-5, with a tentative D call TRBD1 (5 bases). Between the trimmed V and J ends, which lost 2 bases and 9 bases, there was a span of 11 bases. This CDR3 has 13 residues. CDR1 and CDR2 from the germline V gene are MDHEN and SYDVKM. The CDR3 is CASSLRQGRPQHF. For the CDR3, the DNA is TGTGCCAGCAGTTTACGGCAGGGACGGCCCCAGCATTTT.

This clonotype was detected a few times. The rearrangement links TRBV4-1 to TRBJ1-2, with D perhaps TRBD1 (6 bases). The CDR3 totals 17 residues. Germline V gene sequence: CDR1 MGHRA, CDR2 YSYEKL. Trimming removed 1 base from V and 4 bases from J, with 19 bases in between. CDR3 amino acids: CASSQVGRGFRSYGYTF. CDR3 DNA: TGCGCCAGCAGCCAAGTCGGCAGGGGTTTTCGTTCCTATGGCTACACCTTC.

The J gene is TRBJ1-5, the V gene TRBV20-1; D is unclear. The germline V gene has CDR1 DFQATT and CDR2 SNEGSKA (reference sequence). V shed 3 bases and J shed 6 bases, with 15 bases lying between them. The CDR3 extends over 14 amino acids. DNA for the CDR3: TGCAGTGCTAGCGAGCGGGCGGGCGGTCAGCCCCAGCATTTT. It specifies CSASERAGGQPQHF.

The gene calls are TRBV6-1 and TRBJ1-5; 8 positions agree with TRBD1. Germline V gene sequence: CDR1 MNHNS, CDR2 SASEGT. V gave up 1 base and J gave up 4 bases; unmatched junction bases: 3. This CDR3 is built from 15 residues. CDR3 amino acids: CASSEGGTGNQPQHF. CDR3 nucleotide sequence: TGTGCCAGCAGTGAAGGTGGGACAGGAAATCAGCCCCAGCATTTT.

This clonotype was recorded a few times. The chain links TRBV29-1 to TRBJ1-2; the match to TRBD1 covers 7 bases. V lost 2 bases to trimming and J lost 7 bases; unmatched junction nucleotides: 13. Germline loops: CDR1 SQVTM, CDR2 ANQGSEA. This CDR3 has 15 amino acids. The CDR3 nucleotides are TGCAGCGTTGAACGTGGACAGGCGCAGGTATCTGGCTACACCTTC. Its translation: CSVERGQAQVSGYTF.

This clonotype has just a few counts. The genes are TRBV12-3 or TRBV12-4 and TRBJ1-1; D remains unclear. The CDR3 has 14 residues. V was cut by 2 bases and J by 3 bases, with 10 bases left in between. CDR3 residues: CASSLSSGYTEAFF. The CDR3 region has the DNA TGTGCCAGCAGTTTAAGTAGCGGCTACACTGAAGCTTTCTTT.

V gene TRBV27 combines with J gene TRBJ2-5; D assignment may be TRBD1 or TRBD2 (6 bases each). Trimming removed 0 bases at V and 5 bases at J, with 13 bases between. This CDR3 is 15 amino acids long. The germline V gene encodes CDR1 MNHEY and CDR2 SMNVEV (reference sequence). Here the CDR3 DNA reads TGTGCCAGCAGTTTATCCACGGGGGCGTTGGAGACCCAGTACTTC. It is translated as CASSLSTGALETQYF.

This clonotype has only a few counts. The genes are TRBV24-1 and TRBJ2-2; 9 bases align to TRBD2. V was pared by 0 bases and J by 3 bases, with 7 bases of the junction left unmatched. The CDR3 has 18 residues. CDR1 and CDR2 from the germline V gene are KGHDR and SFDVKD. CDR3 bases: TGTGCCACCAGTGATTTGGATGGGCGGGAGGGATACACCGGGGAGCTGTTTTTT. Its translation is CATSDLDGREGYTGELFF.

This clonotype has just a few counts. The chain employs TRBV12-3 or TRBV12-4 and TRBJ1-5; D is ambiguous. The CDR3 runs 14 residues. V was trimmed by 6 bases and J by 6 bases, leaving 15 bases between them. CDR3 DNA sequence: TGTGCCAGCAGGCGGAACCTTGAGGGTCAGCCCCAGCATTTT. This sequence encodes CASRRNLEGQPQHF.

This chain links TRBV24-1 with TRBJ2-7, with 7 bases that match TRBD1. Unmatched junction bases numbered 5, after V lost 7 bases and J lost 3 bases. The CDR3 extends over 13 amino acids. The germline V gene encodes CDR1 KGHDR and CDR2 SFDVKD. CDR3 residues: CATSPGQFYEQYF. The CDR3 coding sequence is TGTGCCACCAGCCCGGGACAGTTCTACGAGCAGTACTTC.

The chain couples TRBV28 to TRBJ2-7; a weak D match, TRBD2 (5 bases). The germline V gene encodes CDR1 MDHEN and CDR2 SYDVKM. The CDR3 runs to 12 residues. The V gene lost 5 bases and the J gene lost 6 bases, with 11 bases spanning the gap. CDR3 protein: CASSRTALEQYF. In DNA, the CDR3 is TGTGCCAGCAGTAGGACTGCCCTCGAGCAGTACTTC. The whole variable domain, remainder taken from reference TRBV28 and TRBJ2-7, is DVKVTQSSRYLVKRTGEKVFLECVQDMDHENMFWYRQDPGLGLRLIYFSYDVKMKEKGDIPEGYSVSREKKERFSLILESASTNQTSMYLCASSRTALEQYFGPGTRLTVT.

The chain uses TRBV7-3 and TRBJ1-2, with 7 bases aligning to TRBD1. Trimming took 5 bases from V and 3 from J; bases not matched to a gene: 9. Germline V gene lookup returns CDR1 SGHTA and CDR2 FQGTGA. The CDR3 runs 15 residues. The CDR3 here is CASSPVQGSDYGYTF. The CDR3 DNA sequence: TGTGCCAGCAGCCCCGTACAGGGGTCGGACTATGGCTACACCTTC. Supplemented by reference TRBV7-3 and TRBJ1-2, the full variable domain reads GAGVSQTPSNKVTEKGKYVELRCDPISGHTALYWYRQSLGQGPEFLIYFQGTGAADDSGLPNDRFFAVRPEGSVSTLKIQRTERGDSAVYLCASSPVQGSDYGYTFGSGTRLTVV.

The chain carries TRBV11-3 and TRBJ2-1; D remains ambiguous. This CDR3 spans 13 amino acids. The V end was cut by 1 base, the J end by 9 bases, with 10 bases between. CDR1 and CDR2 from the germline V gene are SGHNT and YENEEA. The CDR3 spells CASSLGPDTEQFF. DNA for the CDR3: TGTGCCAGCAGCTTAGGGCCTGACACTGAGCAGTTCTTC. Supplemented by reference TRBV11-3 and TRBJ2-1, the full variable domain reads EAGVVQSPRYKIIEKKQPVAFWCNPISGHNTLYWYLQNLGQGPELLIRYENEEAVDDSQLPKDRFSAERLKGVDSTLKIQPAELGDSAVYLCASSLGPDTEQFFGPGTRLTVL.